The T cell receptor (beta chain) described here comes from a study of human T cells and chemical hapten exposure. Study context: Per-sample TCR yield variability stemmed mainly from small pooled library volume differences.

Noted time point: healthy volunteer bleed at 2 weeks. Whole blood that had not been fractionated was the source of extracted total RNA. J lost 4 bases, V lost 2 bases, and 3 bases had no gene match. Germline values: CDR1 DFQATT, CDR2 SNEGSKA (reference sequence). The CDR3 length is 15 residues. The library labeled individual cDNA molecules by adding unique molecular identifiers to them. TCRdb passed the RACE reads through MiXCR, listing each CDR3 protein once. The sample includes 130,000 or so distinct CDR3 sequences, approximately 10% seen only once; the top ten take roughly 2%. The sample taken for sequencing was whole blood. The chain couples TRBV20-1 to TRBJ2-3; TRBD2 agrees at 13 bases. The receptor comes from a male donor in good health. Some clones in this sample may be carry-over from other donors' samples. The CDR3 loop is CSARYTSGRADTQYF. CDR3 in DNA: TGCAGTGCTAGATACACTAGCGGGAGGGCAGATACGCAGTATTTT.